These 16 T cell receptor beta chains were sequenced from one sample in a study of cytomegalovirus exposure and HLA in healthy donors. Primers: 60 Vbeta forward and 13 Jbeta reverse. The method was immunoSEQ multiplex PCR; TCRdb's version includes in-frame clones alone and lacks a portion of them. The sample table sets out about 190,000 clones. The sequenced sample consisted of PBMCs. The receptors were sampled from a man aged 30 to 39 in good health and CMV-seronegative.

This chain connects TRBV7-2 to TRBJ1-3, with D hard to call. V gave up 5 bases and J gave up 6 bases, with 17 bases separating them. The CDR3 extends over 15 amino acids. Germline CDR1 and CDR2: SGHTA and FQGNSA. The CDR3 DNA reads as TGTGCCAGCAGCCACGGCGGAGCCTTAGAAAACACCATATATTTT. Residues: CASSHGGALENTIYF. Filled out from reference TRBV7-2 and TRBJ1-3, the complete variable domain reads GAGVSQSPSNKVTEKGKDVELRCDPISGHTALYWYRQSLGQGLEFLIYFQGNSAPDKSGLPSDRFSAERTGGSVSTLTIQRTQQEDSAVYLCASSHGGALENTIYFGEGSWLTVV.

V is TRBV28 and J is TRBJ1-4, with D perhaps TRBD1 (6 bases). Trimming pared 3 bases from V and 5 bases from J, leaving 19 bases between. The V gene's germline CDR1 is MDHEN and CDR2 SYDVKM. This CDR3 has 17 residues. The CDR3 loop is CASSLGGAWALNEKLFF. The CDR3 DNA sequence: TGTGCCAGCAGTTTGGGGGGGGCCTGGGCCCTGAATGAAAAACTGTTTTTT.

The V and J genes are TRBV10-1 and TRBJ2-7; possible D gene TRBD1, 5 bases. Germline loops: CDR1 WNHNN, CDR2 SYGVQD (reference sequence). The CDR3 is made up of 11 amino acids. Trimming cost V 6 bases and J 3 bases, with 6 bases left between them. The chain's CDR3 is CASSDSYEQYF. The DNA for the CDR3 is TGCGCCAGCAGCGACAGCTACGAGCAGTACTTC.

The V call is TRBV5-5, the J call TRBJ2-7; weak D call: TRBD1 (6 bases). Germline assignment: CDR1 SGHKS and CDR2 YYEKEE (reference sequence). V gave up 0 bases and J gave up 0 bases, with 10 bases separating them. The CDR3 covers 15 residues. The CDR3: CASSLGGPLSYEQYF. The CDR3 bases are TGTGCCAGCAGCTTGGGGGGGCCCCTCTCCTACGAGCAGTACTTC.

In DNA, the CDR3 is TGTGCCAGCAGCTTACGGGGAGCAGGGGGCAAGGCATATTCACCCCTCCACTTT. Protein sequence: CASSLRGAGGKAYSPLHF. J is TRBJ1-6 and V is TRBV7-2; 8 positions match TRBD1. The CDR3 is 18 amino acids. Germline V gene lookup returns CDR1 SGHTA and CDR2 FQGNSA. V shed 2 bases and J 8 bases; nucleotides not matched to a gene: 14.

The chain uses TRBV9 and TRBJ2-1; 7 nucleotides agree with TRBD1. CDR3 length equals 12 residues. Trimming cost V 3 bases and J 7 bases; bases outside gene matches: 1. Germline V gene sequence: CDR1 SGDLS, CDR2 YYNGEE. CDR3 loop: CASSADRNEQFF. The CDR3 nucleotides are TGTGCCAGCAGCGCGGACAGGAATGAGCAGTTCTTC.

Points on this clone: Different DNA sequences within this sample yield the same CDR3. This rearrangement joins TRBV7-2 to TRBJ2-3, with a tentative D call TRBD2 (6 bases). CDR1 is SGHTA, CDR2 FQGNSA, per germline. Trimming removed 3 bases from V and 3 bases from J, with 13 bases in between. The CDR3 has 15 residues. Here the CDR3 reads CASSFNQAGTDTQYF. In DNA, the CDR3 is TGTGCCAGCAGCTTTAACCAAGCGGGTACAGATACGCAGTATTTT.

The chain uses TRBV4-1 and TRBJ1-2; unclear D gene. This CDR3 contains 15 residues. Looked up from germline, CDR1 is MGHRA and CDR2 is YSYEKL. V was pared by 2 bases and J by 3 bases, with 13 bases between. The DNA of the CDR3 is TGCGCCAGCAGCCAACTTTTCGGGTCGGACTATGGCTACACCTTC. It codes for CASSQLFGSDYGYTF.

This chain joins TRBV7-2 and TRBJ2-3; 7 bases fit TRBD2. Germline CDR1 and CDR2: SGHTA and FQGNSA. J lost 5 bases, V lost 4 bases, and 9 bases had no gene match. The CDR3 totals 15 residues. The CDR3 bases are TGTGCCAGCAGCTCTCTTCTAGCGGCCGTAGATACGCAGTATTTT. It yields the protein CASSSLLAAVDTQYF.

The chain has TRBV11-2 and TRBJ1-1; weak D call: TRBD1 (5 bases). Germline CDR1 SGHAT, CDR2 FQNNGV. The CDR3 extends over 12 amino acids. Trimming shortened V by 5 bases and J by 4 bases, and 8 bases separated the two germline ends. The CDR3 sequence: CASSPGFTEAFF. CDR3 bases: TGTGCCAGCAGCCCAGGGTTCACTGAAGCTTTCTTT.

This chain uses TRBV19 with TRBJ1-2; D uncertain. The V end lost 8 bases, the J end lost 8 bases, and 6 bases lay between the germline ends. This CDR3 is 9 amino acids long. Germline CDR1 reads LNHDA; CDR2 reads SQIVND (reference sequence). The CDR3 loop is CASFIGYTF. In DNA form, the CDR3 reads TGTGCCAGTTTTATAGGCTACACCTTC.

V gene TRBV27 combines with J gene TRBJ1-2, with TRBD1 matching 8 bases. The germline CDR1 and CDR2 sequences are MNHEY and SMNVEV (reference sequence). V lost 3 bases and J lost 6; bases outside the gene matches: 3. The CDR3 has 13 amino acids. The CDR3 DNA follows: TGTGCCAGCAGTTTCCGACAGGGGAATGGCTACACCTTC. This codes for CASSFRQGNGYTF.

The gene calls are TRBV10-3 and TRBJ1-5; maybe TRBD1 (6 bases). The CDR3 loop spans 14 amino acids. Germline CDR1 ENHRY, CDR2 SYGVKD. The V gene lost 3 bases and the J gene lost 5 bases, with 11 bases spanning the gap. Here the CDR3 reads CAISDSGAYQPQHF. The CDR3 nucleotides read TGTGCCATCAGTGATTCAGGGGCTTATCAGCCCCAGCATTTT.

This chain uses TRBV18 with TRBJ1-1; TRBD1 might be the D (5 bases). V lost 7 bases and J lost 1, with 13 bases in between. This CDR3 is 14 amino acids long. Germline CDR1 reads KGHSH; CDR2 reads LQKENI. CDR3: CASFTSRENTEAFF. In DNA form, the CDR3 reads TGTGCCAGCTTCACCAGCAGGGAGAACACTGAAGCTTTCTTT.

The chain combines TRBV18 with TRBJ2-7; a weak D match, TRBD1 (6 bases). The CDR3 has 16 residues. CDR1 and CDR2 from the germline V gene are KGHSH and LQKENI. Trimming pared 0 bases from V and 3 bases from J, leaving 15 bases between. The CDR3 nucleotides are TGTGCCAGCTCACCACCGGAAAAAGGGGGTGGCTACGAGCAGTACTTC. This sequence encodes CASSPPEKGGGYEQYF.

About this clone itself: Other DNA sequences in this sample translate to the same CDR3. The CDR3 coding sequence is TGTGCCATAGGCGGAGCTCAAGAGACCCAGTACTTC. Amino acids: CAIGGAQETQYF. The J gene is TRBJ2-5, the V gene TRBV10-3; unclear D gene. This CDR3 is 12 amino acids long. Trimming removed 9 bases from V and 2 bases from J, with 10 bases in between. CDR1 and CDR2 (germline): ENHRY, SYGVKD.